This record covers a single TCR beta chain. The CDR3 runs 15 residues. Between the trimmed V and J ends, which lost 5 bases and 1 base, there was a span of 14 bases. Germline assignment: CDR1 LNHDA and CDR2 SQIVND (reference sequence). Original methodology: The authors estimated nucleated cell counts from reference gene primer amplification. Produced via immunoSEQ multiplex PCR; TCRdb's table is partial and in-frame only. From that table come the V and J calls and clone size; the DNA was used to work out D and trimming. The sample has some 200,000 clones, 92% seen once. This specimen comes from a study of blood T cell repertoires in COVID-19. Whole-study context: Specimens from acute and convalescent COVID-19 originated in the United States, Italy and Spain. The cDNA or gDNA used as material had been derived from T cells, B-cell-depleted T cells, or PBMCs.

This TCR derives from a man aged 30-40 years with acute or convalescent COVID-19. Sequenced sample: peripheral blood. J is TRBJ1-1 and V is TRBV19, with unresolved D. CDR3 amino acids: CASSFPGLRNTEAFF. In nucleotides, the CDR3 is TGTGCCAGTAGTTTCCCGGGGTTGCGGAACACTGAAGCTTTCTTT.